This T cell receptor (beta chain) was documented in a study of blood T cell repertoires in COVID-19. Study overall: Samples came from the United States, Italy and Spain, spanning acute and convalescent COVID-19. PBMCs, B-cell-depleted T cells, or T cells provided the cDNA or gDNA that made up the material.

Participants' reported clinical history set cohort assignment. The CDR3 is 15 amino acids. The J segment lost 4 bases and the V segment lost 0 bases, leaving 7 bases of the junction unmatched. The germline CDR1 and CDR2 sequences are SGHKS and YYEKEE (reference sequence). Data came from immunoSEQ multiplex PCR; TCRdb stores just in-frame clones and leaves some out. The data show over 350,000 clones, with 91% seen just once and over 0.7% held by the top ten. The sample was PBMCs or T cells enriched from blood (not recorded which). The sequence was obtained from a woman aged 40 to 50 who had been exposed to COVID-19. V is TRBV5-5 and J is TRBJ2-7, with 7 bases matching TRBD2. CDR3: CASSLVIAGVYEQYF. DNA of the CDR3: TGTGCCAGCAGCTTGGTCATCGCGGGAGTGTACGAGCAGTACTTC.